Listed below are T cell receptor beta chains from one sample, sequenced in a study of Graves' ophthalmopathy and Graves' hyperthyroidism. One entry per CDR3 protein results from TCRdb running MiXCR on the multiplex PCR reads. The sample contains about 550,000 distinct CDR3 sequences, under 45% of which appear only once. Sequenced material: peripheral blood or thyroid tissue (not recorded which). The receptor source for this set is an adult man with Graves' hyperthyroidism. Each CDR3 is given with its conserved first and last residue. A D gene is named only where the DNA matches it firmly. Not all rows give a size; the values are once, few, many and, for expanded clones, a class.

TRBV5-1	.	TRBJ1-1	.	CASSNARNTEAFF	TGCGCCAGCAGTAACGCGCGGAACACTGAAGCTTTCTTT
TRBV6-5	many	TRBJ1-2	.	CASPEGNTNYGYTF	TGTGCCAGCCCAGAGGGAAATACTAACTATGGCTACACCTTC
TRBV4-2	.	TRBJ1-5	TRBD1	CASSQEAGQGYQPQHF	TGTGCCAGCAGCCAAGAAGCGGGACAGGGTTATCAGCCCCAGCATTTT
TRBV7-8	many	TRBJ2-7	.	CASSLDLSGYEQYF	TGTGCCAGCAGCTTAGACCTTAGCGGATACGAGCAGTACTTC
TRBV20-1	.	TRBJ1-4	TRBD1	CSATAGTGSNEKLFF	TGCAGTGCTACAGCCGGGACAGGGTCTAATGAAAAACTGTTTTTT
TRBV5-1	.	TRBJ2-2	.	CASSLAKGGELFF	TGCGCCAGCAGCTTGGCCAAAGGGGGGGAGCTGTTTTTT
TRBV11-3	many	TRBJ2-7	TRBD1	CASSYGQGSEQYF	TGTGCCAGCAGCTATGGACAGGGCTCCGAGCAGTACTTC
TRBV5-4	many	TRBJ2-7	.	CASKEGYEQYF	TGTGCCAGCAAGGAAGGGTACGAGCAGTACTTC
TRBV29-1	many	TRBJ1-2	.	CSVAGTLYGYTF	TGCAGCGTCGCCGGGACACTCTATGGCTACACCTTC
TRBV6-5	many	TRBJ2-7	TRBD2	CASRDPRWTSGSYEQYF	TGTGCCAGCAGGGACCCCCGATGGACTAGCGGAAGCTACGAGCAGTACTTC
TRBV10-3	.	TRBJ2-3	.	CAISDGGFTDTQYF	TGTGCCATCAGTGATGGGGGTTTCACAGATACGCAGTATTTT
TRBV6-9	many	TRBJ1-1	.	CASSPRGPQGEAFF	TGTGCCAGCAGCCCCAGGGGTCCTCAGGGGGAAGCTTTCTTT
TRBV7-8	many	TRBJ1-3	.	CASSRQGTSGNTIYF	TGTGCCAGCAGCCGCCAAGGAACCTCTGGAAACACCATATATTTT
TRBV24-1	many	TRBJ2-3	TRBD2	CATSDQSGRRTDTQYF	TGTGCCACCAGTGATCAAAGCGGGAGGCGCACAGATACGCAGTATTTT
TRBV19	many	TRBJ1-2	.	CASNMGRVYGYTF	TGTGCCAGTAATATGGGTCGGGTCTATGGCTACACCTTC
TRBV7-9	.	TRBJ2-1	TRBD2	CASSLGTSGKFNEQFF	TGTGCCAGCAGCTTAGGGACTAGCGGGAAATTCAATGAGCAGTTCTTC
TRBV20-1	.	TRBJ1-2	TRBD1	CSALDRGHGYTF	TGCAGTGCTTTAGACAGGGGGCATGGCTACACCTTC
TRBV6-4	many	TRBJ1-1	.	CARPAVTEAFF	TGTGCCAGACCTGCAGTAACTGAAGCTTTCTTT
TRBV25-1	few	TRBJ2-7	.	CASSDGGFAYEQYF	TGTGCCAGCAGTGACGGGGGTTTCGCCTACGAGCAGTACTTC
TRBV6-6	many	TRBJ1-1	.	CASSYDGRANTEAFF	TGTGCCAGCAGTTACGACGGCAGGGCGAACACTGAAGCTTTCTTT
TRBV6-5	.	TRBJ1-3	TRBD1	CASSYSGQAGNTIYF	TGTGCCAGCAGTTACTCCGGACAGGCTGGAAACACCATATATTTT
TRBV7-8	.	TRBJ2-5	.	CASSNTGRRETQYF	TGTGCCAGCAGCAATACGGGACGCCGGGAGACCCAGTACTTC
TRBV25-1	.	TRBJ1-1	TRBD1	CAHPEGWTGQNTEAFF	TGTGCCCATCCCGAGGGATGGACAGGACAGAACACTGAAGCTTTCTTT
TRBV20-1	many	TRBJ1-1	.	CSARPGPPEAFF	TGCAGTGCTAGACCAGGGCCCCCTGAAGCTTTCTTT
TRBV7-9	once	TRBJ2-3	.	CASSPLDATDTQYF	TGTGCCAGCAGCCCTCTAGACGCGACAGATACGCAGTACTTT
TRBV7-7	few	TRBJ2-5	TRBD2	CASSLGTSGQETQYF	TGTGCTAGCAGCCTCGGGACTAGTGGCCAAGAGACCCAGTACTTC
TRBV13	many	TRBJ1-1	TRBD1	CASSLVAGGYTEAFF	TGTGCCAGCAGCTTAGTCGCAGGGGGCTACACTGAAGCTTTCTTT
TRBV29-1	many	TRBJ1-4	.	CSVDRAGYNEKLFF	TGCAGCGTTGATAGGGCAGGATATAATGAAAAACTGTTTTTT
TRBV7-8	many	TRBJ2-7	.	CASSLDSHYEQYF	TGTGCCAGCAGCTTGGACAGTCACTACGAGCAGTACTTC
TRBV29-1	many	TRBJ2-2	.	CSVESGIRAGELFF	TGCAGCGTTGAATCAGGGATAAGGGCGGGGGAGCTGTTTTTT
TRBV3-1	few	TRBJ1-6	.	CASSKGQPNSPLHF	TGTGCCAGCAGCAAAGGACAGCCAAATTCACCCCTCCACTTT
TRBV20-1	once	TRBJ1-1	.	CSAGKLAGTFF	TGCAGTGCCGGGAAGCTAGCGGGGACTTTCTTT
TRBV29-1	many	TRBJ2-7	.	CSVGVGSYEQYF	TGCAGCGTGGGGGTAGGTTCCTACGAGCAGTACTTC
TRBV9	many	TRBJ1-1	TRBD1	CASSKYDRGLRNTEAFF	TGTGCCAGCAGCAAATACGACAGGGGGCTGAGGAACACTGAAGCTTTCTTT
TRBV25-1	many	TRBJ1-2	.	CASSEGYRDGYTF	TGTGCCAGCAGTGAGGGCTACAGGGACGGCTACACCTTC
TRBV11-2	few	TRBJ2-3	TRBD2	CASSGRRGATDTQYF	TGTGCCAGCAGCGGCCGGCGGGGGGCCACAGATACGCAGTATTTT
TRBV2	.	TRBJ2-5	TRBD2	CASSIYSGGAEETQYF	TGTGCCAGCAGTATCTATAGCGGGGGGGCGGAAGAGACCCAGTACTTC
TRBV7-9	.	TRBJ2-6	TRBD1	CASSFRDRGPILSGANVLTF	TGTGCCAGCAGCTTCCGGGACAGGGGGCCTATTCTCTCTGGGGCCAACGTCCTGACTTTC
TRBV4-1	.	TRBJ2-2	TRBD1	CASSQSGDSGELFF	TGCGCCAGCAGCCAATCTGGGGACAGCGGGGAGCTGTTTTTT
TRBV7-9	few	TRBJ2-1	.	CASSKPQGEYNEQFF	TGTGCCAGCAGCAAACCCCAGGGAGAGTACAATGAGCAGTTCTTC
TRBV20-1	.	TRBJ1-2	.	CSARDFLRMENGYTF	TGCAGTGCTAGAGATTTTCTACGGATGGAGAATGGCTACACCTTC
TRBV5-1	.	TRBJ2-6	.	CASREQGANVLTF	TGCGCCAGTCGCGAACAGGGGGCCAACGTCCTGACTTTC
TRBV25-1	.	TRBJ1-2	TRBD1	CASTLGQGYGYTF	TGTGCCAGCACTTTGGGACAGGGCTATGGCTACACCTTC
TRBV24-1	.	TRBJ2-7	.	CATSAQGNYEQYF	TGTGCCACCAGTGCGCAGGGGAACTACGAGCAGTACTTC
TRBV18	.	TRBJ1-1	TRBD1	CASSPPTGDGTEAFF	TGTGCCAGCTCACCACCGACAGGGGATGGCACTGAAGCTTTCTTT
TRBV5-1	.	TRBJ1-2	TRBD1	CASSLGTGDYGYTF	TGCGCCAGCAGCTTGGGGACAGGGGACTATGGCTACACCTTC
TRBV6-5	few	TRBJ2-7	.	CASTSLGAYEQYF	TGTGCCAGCACCTCCCTAGGGGCTTACGAGCAGTACTTC